This T cell receptor beta chain was identified during a study of vaccination effects on CD4 cells after COVID-19. Sequencing was performed with immunoSEQ multiplex PCR; in TCRdb, only in-frame clones are kept and a portion is missing. The sample contains under 20,000 clones, 65% to 75% of which appear only once. Worth noting for this clone: Antigen unknown.

Before sequencing, viral peptide pools were used by the ViraFEST assay to expand antigen-specific CD4+ T cells. An approximately nine-day culture period preceded the isolation of CD4+ T cells. PCR confirmed that the person was infected with SARS-CoV-2 between March and December 2020. Two doses of either BNT162b2 or mRNA-1273 were given to each participant. Around 2 million PBMC per well were cultured with around 9.6 IU/ml IL-2 and 8 to 10 ug/ml peptides. Germline V gene lookup returns CDR1 PRHDT and CDR2 FYEKMQ (reference sequence). CDR3 length equals 12 residues. The V gene lost 5 bases and the J gene lost 11 bases, with 14 bases spanning the gap.

This specimen was CD4+ T cells from PBMCs cultured with SARS-CoV-2 spike peptides, taken after COVID-19 vaccination. The clonotype originates from a human donor who had a prior SARS-CoV-2 infection. This chain links TRBV13 with TRBJ2-3; D perhaps matches TRBD2 (7 bases). The CDR3 nucleotides read TGTGCCAGCAGCATTAGGGGGGGCAGGCAGTATTTT. This sequence encodes CASSIRGGRQYF.